This T cell receptor beta chain was retrieved from a study of PD-L1 blockade in urothelial cancer. The overall study: Before enrollment, 0 to 3 chemotherapy regimens had been given to patients.

Sequencing used immunoSEQ multiplex PCR; TCRdb keeps in-frame clones, though not all of them. The repertoire holds around 56,000 clones, with approximately 86% as singletons. V was pared by 4 bases and J by 4 bases, with 17 bases of the junction left unmatched. This CDR3 is built from 19 residues. In germline, CDR1 is SGHRS, CDR2 YFSETQ. V and J are TRBV5-1 and TRBJ2-5; 12 bases agree with TRBD1. The source was PBMCs, collected around atezolizumab (anti-PD-L1) treatment. The source of this sequence is a man aged 50 or older with urothelial cancer. CDR3 in DNA: TGCGCCAGCAGCCCCTACCCCCCGGGACAGGGGGCGCAGAGAGAGACCCAGTACTTC. This gives the protein CASSPYPPGQGAQRETQYF.